A selection of T cell receptor beta chains follows, all from one sample in a study of OX40 agonist ivuxolimab in advanced cancers. The table came from immunoSEQ multiplex PCR; TCRdb's copy has only in-frame clones and leaves some out. The sample contains some 100,000 clones, approximately 90% of which appear only once. Sequencing was performed on CD4+ or CD8+ T cells sorted from blood, taken in a trial of the OX40 agonist ivuxolimab. These receptors were collected from an adult with an advanced solid tumor such as melanoma, head and neck, liver or kidney cancer. CDR3s include the opening cysteine and the closing phenylalanine or tryptophan. A D gene is named only where the DNA matches it firmly. Some rows have no size entry. The others give once, few or many, or a class for an expanded clone.

clone size	V gene	D gene	J gene	CDR3 DNA	CDR3 protein
NA	TRBV5-3	TRBD1	TRBJ2-2	TGTGCCAGAGCACCGGGACAGGGGGCAGGGGAGCTGTTTTTT	CARAPGQGAGELFF
NA	TRBV28	NA	TRBJ1-3	TGTGCCAGCAGTCCAACGGGACGGCCCGCGGACACCATATATTTT	CASSPTGRPADTIYF
NA	TRBV7-9	TRBD1	TRBJ2-7	TGTGCCAGCAGCTCCGGGACAGTTCCTTCAGCGTACTTC	CASSSGTVPSAYF
NA	TRBV13	TRBD2	TRBJ2-1	TGTGCCAGCAGCCGTACTAGCGGGGGGTTTCGTGAGCAGTTCTTC	CASSRTSGGFREQFF
few	TRBV30	NA	TRBJ1-5	TGTGCCTGGAGTTTGGGGGCGAGACAGCCCCAGCATTTT	CAWSLGARQPQHF
NA	TRBV19	TRBD1	TRBJ1-5	TGTGCCAGTAGTAGAGGGGGACAGGGGGGCAATCAGCCCCAGCATTTT	CASSRGGQGGNQPQHF
NA	TRBV4-2	TRBD1	TRBJ2-5	TGTGCCAGCAGCCCCGGACAGGGGGGTAGCTTTACCCAAGAGACCCAGTACTTC	CASSPGQGGSFTQETQYF
NA	TRBV20-1	NA	TRBJ1-1	TGCAGTGTAAAAGGGGGAACTGAAGCTTTCTTT	CSVKGGTEAFF
NA	TRBV7-9	NA	TRBJ1-1	TGTGCCAGCAGCTTTAGGGGTGCGGAGAACACTGAAGCTTTCTTT	CASSFRGAENTEAFF
NA	TRBV10-3	TRBD2	TRBJ2-3	TGTGCCATCAGTGGCGGACTAGCGGGAACAGATACGCAGTATTTT	CAISGGLAGTDTQYF
NA	TRBV19	NA	TRBJ2-7	TGTGCCAGTAGTATAGCAATGACTAGGACCTACGAGCAGTACTTC	CASSIAMTRTYEQYF
NA	TRBV28	NA	TRBJ2-7	TGTGCCAGCGGGTCCCACTACGAGCAGTACTTC	CASGSHYEQYF
NA	TRBV30	TRBD1	TRBJ1-4	TGTGCCTGGAAGAACAGGCAGGGGGGGACCAGGGAAAAACTGTTTTTT	CAWKNRQGGTREKLFF
NA	TRBV19	NA	TRBJ1-5	TGTGCCAGTAGACTTACAGGTAATAGCAATCAGCCCCAGCATTTT	CASRLTGNSNQPQHF
once	TRBV4-1	NA	TRBJ1-2	TGCGCCAGCAGCCAAGATAGTGTCTATGGCTACACCTTC	CASSQDSVYGYTF
NA	TRBV28	NA	TRBJ2-5	TGTGCCAGCAGTTCGCAACAGGGAGAGACCCAGTACTTC	CASSSQQGETQYF
NA	TRBV5-6	NA	TRBJ2-5	TGTGCCAGCAGCTTGGGAACGGGACTCAGGTTCCCAGAGACCCAGTACTTC	CASSLGTGLRFPETQYF
NA	TRBV7-9	TRBD1	TRBJ1-2	TGTGCCAGCAGCCCAGGACAGGGGTATGGCTACACCTTC	CASSPGQGYGYTF
NA	TRBV5-1	NA	TRBJ2-1	TGCGCCAGCAGCTTGGCCTTGGGTACCGTTAATGAGCAGTTCTTC	CASSLALGTVNEQFF
few	TRBV27	NA	TRBJ2-7	TGTGCCTCAAGGAGAGGAGTCGGGAACGAGCAGTACTTC	CASRRGVGNEQYF
NA	TRBV10-3	NA	TRBJ1-1	TGTGCCATCAGTGATATGGAGGGGGTAAACACTGAAGCTTTCTTT	CAISDMEGVNTEAFF
NA	TRBV28	NA	TRBJ1-1	TGTGCCAGCAGTATGGGGACCCCGAACACTGAAGCTTTCTTT	CASSMGTPNTEAFF
NA	TRBV7-2	NA	TRBJ2-7	TGTGCCAGCAGCTTAGAGGCGCGCCCCGTGGTCTACGAGCAGTACTTC	CASSLEARPVVYEQYF
once	TRBV6-5	TRBD1	TRBJ1-2	TGTGCCAGCAGTCGCTCGACAGGGGGCTATGGCTACACCTTC	CASSRSTGGYGYTF
NA	TRBV15	NA	TRBJ2-2	TGTGCCACCAGCAGAACCATTTCCGCTTTTCGGAGGGATGGCACCGGGGAGCTGTTTTTT	CATSRTISAFRRDGTGELFF
NA	TRBV7-2	NA	TRBJ1-2	TGTGCCAGCAGCCCCGGTCAGAACTATGGCTACACCTTC	CASSPGQNYGYTF
NA	TRBV5-1	NA	TRBJ2-7	TGCGCCAGCAGCTTGGGTAGCGGCTACGAGCAGTACTTC	CASSLGSGYEQYF
NA	TRBV27	TRBD1	TRBJ1-6	TGTGCCAGCAGTTTCAGACAGGGGATAAGCTCCTATAATTCACCCCTCCACTTT	CASSFRQGISSYNSPLHF
NA	TRBV29-1	TRBD1	TRBJ1-1	TGCAGCGGCTCCGGGACAGGTTATAGGTCGAACACTGAAGCTTTCTTT	CSGSGTGYRSNTEAFF
NA	TRBV5-5	TRBD1	TRBJ1-1	TGTGCCAGCAGCCCATTTAGGGACAGTGAAGCTTTCTTT	CASSPFRDSEAFF
NA	TRBV7-9	NA	TRBJ1-2	TGTGCCAGCAGCCCCTCCGGGGGGGAGGGCTATGGCTACACCTTC	CASSPSGGEGYGYTF
few	TRBV7-2	NA	TRBJ1-5	TGTGCCAGCAGCTTAGCCTCTATTAGCAATCAGCCCCAGCATTTT	CASSLASISNQPQHF
NA	TRBV28	NA	TRBJ2-7	TGTGCCAGCAGTTTACCCGGGGCCTACGAGCAGTACTTC	CASSLPGAYEQYF
NA	TRBV5-1	NA	TRBJ2-3	TGCGCCAGCAGCTTGGGCGGGACACACGGCACAGATACGCAGTATTTT	CASSLGGTHGTDTQYF
NA	TRBV30	NA	TRBJ2-7	TGTGCCTGGAGTAGGACACCTGGCGAGCAGTACTTC	CAWSRTPGEQYF
few	TRBV15	NA	TRBJ2-5	TGTGCCACCAGCAACGTAGGAGGGAAGACCCAGTACTTC	CATSNVGGKTQYF